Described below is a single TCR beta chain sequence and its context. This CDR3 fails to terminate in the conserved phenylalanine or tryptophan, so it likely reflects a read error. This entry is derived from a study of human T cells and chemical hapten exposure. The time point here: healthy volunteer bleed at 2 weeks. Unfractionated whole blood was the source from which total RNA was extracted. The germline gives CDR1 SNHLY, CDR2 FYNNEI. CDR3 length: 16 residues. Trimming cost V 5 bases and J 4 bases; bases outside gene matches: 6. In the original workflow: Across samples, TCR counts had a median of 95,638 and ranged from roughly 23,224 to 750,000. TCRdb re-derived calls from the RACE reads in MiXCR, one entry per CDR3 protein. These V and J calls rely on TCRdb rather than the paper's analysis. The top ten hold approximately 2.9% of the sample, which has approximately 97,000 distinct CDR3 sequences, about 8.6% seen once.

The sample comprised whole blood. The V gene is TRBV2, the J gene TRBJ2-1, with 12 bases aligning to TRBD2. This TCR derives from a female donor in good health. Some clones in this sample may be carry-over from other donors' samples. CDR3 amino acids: CASSKGTSGLYNEQFS. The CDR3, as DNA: TGTGCCAGCAGTAAGGGGACTAGCGGGTTATACAATGAGCAGTTCTCC.